A single TCR beta chain is shown here with its context. Its antigen is still unknown. Reverse transcription of extracted RNA yielded cDNA, which provided the sequencing template. Sequencing was performed with immunoSEQ multiplex PCR; in TCRdb, only in-frame clones are kept and a portion is missing. The data hold 110,000 or so clones, with 45% to 70% observed a single time. The V end was cut by 6 bases, the J end by 4 bases, with 15 bases between. The germline V gene encodes CDR1 MDHEN and CDR2 SYDVKM. This CDR3 is 14 amino acids long. These data originate in a study of CD8+ T cells in alopecia areata. Study outcomes and limitations: Alphabeta T cells residing in normal skin are also sequenced in scalp samples.

Sequenced material: CD8+ T cells sorted from blood. The chain couples TRBV28 to TRBJ1-1; no firm D call. This receptor was taken from a human donor in good health. As DNA, the CDR3 is TGTGCCAGCAGCCAGCAACGAGGGTTCACTGAAGCTTTCTTT. Translation gives CASSQQRGFTEAFF.